Following are 5 T cell receptor beta chains from one sample sequenced in a study of control samples from healthy donors and cancer patients. TCRdb keeps only in-frame clones here, not all; method: immunoSEQ multiplex PCR. Of about 130,000 clones listed, 92% were seen once; the top ten hold about 1.9%. The sample comprised blood. The origin of the receptors is a woman aged 50 to 60 in good health.

This chain links TRBV12-5 with TRBJ1-1; D may be TRBD1 (6 bases). From germline, CDR1 is LGHNT and CDR2 FRNRAP. The CDR3 contains 13 residues. V was pared by 2 bases and J by 4 bases, with 8 bases between. The CDR3 here is CASGLTGSTEAFF. CDR3 nucleotides: TGTGCTAGTGGTTTGACAGGGAGCACTGAAGCTTTCTTT.

This sequence joins TRBV19 and TRBJ2-7; D possibly corresponds to TRBD2 (5 bases). V was pared by 0 bases and J by 4 bases, with 16 bases between. The CDR3 covers 16 residues. Germline V gives CDR1 LNHDA, CDR2 SQIVND (reference sequence). The CDR3 sequence is CASSIDPLAQLYEQYF. The CDR3 nucleotides are TGTGCCAGTAGTATAGATCCCCTAGCCCAACTATACGAGCAGTACTTC. Based on the CDR3 plus reference TRBV19 and TRBJ2-7, the full variable domain is DGGITQSPKYLFRKEGQNVTLSCEQNLNHDAMYWYRQDPGQGLRLIYYSQIVNDFQKGDIAEGYSVSREKKESFPLTVTSAQKNPTAFYLCASSIDPLAQLYEQYFGPGTRLTVT.

J is TRBJ1-2 and V is TRBV28; tentatively, D is TRBD1 (5 bases). The V gene lost 6 bases and the J gene lost 4 bases, with 18 bases spanning the gap. This CDR3 is built from 15 residues. CDR1 and CDR2 (germline): MDHEN, SYDVKM. This CDR3 is CASRHPRGATYGYTF. DNA of the CDR3: TGTGCCAGCAGGCATCCCAGAGGGGCTACCTATGGCTACACCTTC.

V usage is TRBV4-1 and J usage is TRBJ1-2; D unresolved. Germline CDR1 is MGHRA and CDR2 is YSYEKL. The CDR3 runs 13 residues. The V end lost 0 bases, the J end lost 8 bases, and 10 bases lay between the germline ends. CDR3: CASSQDSGSGYTF. DNA for the CDR3: TGCGCCAGCAGCCAAGATTCTGGGTCCGGCTACACCTTC.

The CDR3 region is CAISEATSGGAHNEQFF. The CDR3 nucleotides are TGTGCCATCAGTGAAGCGACTAGCGGGGGGGCCCACAATGAGCAGTTCTTC. V usage is TRBV10-3 and J usage is TRBJ2-1, with TRBD2 identical over 14 bases. With V trimmed by 3 bases and J by 5 bases, 6 bases remained unmatched. The CDR3 length is 17 residues. Germline V gene data show CDR1 as ENHRY and CDR2 as SYGVKD.